One sample yielded the 9 T cell receptor beta chains listed below, sequenced in a study of blood T cell repertoires in COVID-19. Repertoires were generated with immunoSEQ multiplex PCR, while TCRdb's copy carries only in-frame clones and drops some. The table lists about 50,000 clones, 84% of them singletons. The sequencing input was peripheral blood. The receptors derive from a human donor in a cohort sampled during active COVID-19.

In this sample, this clone turned up a few times. The J gene is TRBJ2-7, the V gene TRBV30, with 8 bases matching TRBD1. This CDR3 is 14 amino acids long. Germline V gene sequence: CDR1 GTSNPN, CDR2 SVGIG (reference sequence). J was trimmed by 1 base and V by 1 base; bases with no gene match: 3. DNA for the CDR3: TGTGCCTGGAGTGGGGACAGGAGATCCTACGAGCAGTACTTC. Amino acids: CAWSGDRRSYEQYF. Together with reference TRBV30 and TRBJ2-7, the CDR3 gives the full variable domain: SQTIHQWPATLVQPVGSPLSLECTVEGTSNPNLYWYRQAAGRGLQLLFYSVGIGQISSEVPQNLSASRPQDRQFILSSKKLLLSDSGFYLCAWSGDRRSYEQYFGPGTRLTVT.

This clone came up a few times. V gene TRBV7-9 combines with J gene TRBJ2-1, with D perhaps matching TRBD2 (6 bases). The V gene lost 5 bases and the J gene lost 9 bases, with 11 bases spanning the gap. CDR1 and CDR2 (germline): SEHNR, FQNEAQ (reference sequence). The CDR3 extends over 12 amino acids. DNA for the CDR3: TGTGCCAGCAGCCAACGGGGGAGTGAGCAGTTCTTC. Protein product: CASSQRGSEQFF.

The V call is TRBV9, the J call TRBJ2-5, with 10 bases fitting TRBD2. CDR1 SGDLS and CDR2 YYNGEE come from the germline V gene. The CDR3 is 16 residues long. With 1 base clipped from V and 2 bases from J, the junction kept 5 bases outside the gene matches. The CDR3 protein is CASSVTGLAFQETQYF. The CDR3 DNA reads TGTGCCAGCAGCGTAACGGGACTAGCGTTTCAAGAGACCCAGTACTTC.

J is TRBJ1-5 and V is TRBV7-8; 10 bases are shared with TRBD1. Losses at the gene ends were 1 base for V and 2 bases for J; bases not matched to a gene: 2. The CDR3 loop spans 16 amino acids. From germline, CDR1 is SGHVS and CDR2 FQNEAQ. CDR3 DNA: TGTGCCAGCAGCTTAGACGGGACAGGGGGCAATCAGCCCCAGCATTTT. Its protein product is CASSLDGTGGNQPQHF.

This clone has just a few counts. The gene calls are TRBV5-1 and TRBJ2-1; D may be TRBD1 (5 bases). This CDR3 contains 14 residues. Germline lookup yields CDR1 SGHRS and CDR2 YFSETQ. V was cut by 9 bases and J by 7 bases, with 20 bases left in between. The CDR3 sequence is CATSTGSLTNEQFF. CDR3 in DNA: TGCGCCACCTCTACAGGTTCTCTTACAAATGAGCAGTTCTTC.

The sample holds a few counts of this clone. V is TRBV11-1 and J is TRBJ2-3; D is perhaps TRBD2 (7 bases). Trimming took off 5 bases at V and 9 bases at J, with 21 bases between the two ends. The CDR3 sequence is 15 residues long. Looked up from germline, CDR1 is SGHAT and CDR2 is FQDESV (reference sequence). CDR3 DNA: TGTGCCAGCAGCGCACAGGGTGGGGGGGACGGAACGCAGTATTTT. Translating gives CASSAQGGGDGTQYF. The whole variable domain, filled in from reference TRBV11-1 and TRBJ2-3, reads EAEVAQSPRYKITEKSQAVAFWCDPISGHATLYWYRQILGQGPELLVQFQDESVVDDSQLPKDRFSAERLKGVDSTLKIQPAELGDSAMYLCASSAQGGGDGTQYFGPGTRLTVL.

The chain uses TRBV24-1 and TRBJ2-2; 9 bases are shared with TRBD1. Germline CDR1 reads KGHDR; CDR2 reads SFDVKD. The CDR3 is 16 amino acids. V shed 4 bases, J shed 4 bases, and the junction held 6 bases outside the gene matches. The CDR3 sequence: CATSDPGQGSTGELFF. The DNA for the CDR3 is TGTGCCACCAGTGACCCCGGACAGGGGAGCACCGGGGAGCTGTTTTTT.

The rearrangement joins TRBV27 to TRBJ2-1; 10 positions match TRBD2. The CDR3 covers 18 residues. Germline CDR1 is MNHEY and CDR2 is SMNVEV (reference sequence). V trimming: 5 bases; J trimming: 6 bases; junction bases outside the gene matches: 16. CDR3 amino acids: CASSPDRGGAGGINEQFF. In DNA, the CDR3 is TGTGCCAGCAGTCCAGACAGGGGCGGAGCGGGGGGGATCAATGAGCAGTTCTTC.

The rearrangement links TRBV21-1 to TRBJ1-1. TRBV21-1 is recorded as a pseudogene. The CDR3 sequence is 16 residues long. This CDR3 reads CASSKLGGRSDTEAFF. The CDR3 region has the DNA TGTGCCAGCAGCAAACTCGGGGGGCGCTCGGACACTGAAGCTTTCTTT.